The 28 T cell receptor beta chains given below trace back to one sample, sequenced in a study of monozygotic twins with inflammatory bowel disease. With the 5' RACE reads reprocessed, TCRdb shows one record per CDR3 protein and no DNA. Recorded here are 190,000 or so distinct CDR3 sequences; the top ten clones represent around 1.5%. Sequencing used blood. All receptors come from a human donor with ulcerative colitis or Crohn's disease, or a healthy co-twin of an affected twin (not recorded which).

J is TRBJ2-2 and V is TRBV6-2 or TRBV6-3; TCRdb reports TRBD2, a call that lacks DNA to check it against. The CDR3 is made up of 15 amino acids. The germline CDR1 and CDR2 sequences are MNHEY and SVGEGT. CDR3 loop: CASSSADSNTGELFF.

The V and J genes are TRBV5-1 and TRBJ2-1. CDR1 and CDR2 from the germline V gene are SGHRS and YFSETQ. This CDR3 region has 13 residues. CDR3 amino acids: CASSLGSSNEQFF.

The chain links TRBV6-1 to TRBJ1-5; the D call from TCRdb, TRBD1, cannot be confirmed without DNA. The CDR3 is 19 residues long. Per the germline V gene, CDR1 is MNHNS and CDR2 is SASEGT. The CDR3 protein is CASRGAQGTAASSNQPQHF.

The chain employs TRBV12-3 or TRBV12-4 and TRBJ1-4; TCRdb selects TRBD1, and the lack of DNA leaves this call unchecked. This CDR3 contains 17 residues. CDR3 region: CAIKARDRVILCEKLFF.

V and J are TRBV24-1 and TRBJ1-5; TCRdb reports TRBD1, a call that lacks DNA to check it against. CDR3 length: 15 residues. CDR1 and CDR2 from the germline V gene are KGHDR and SFDVKD. The CDR3 here is CATSDLGATNQPQHF.

The chain has TRBV20-1 and TRBJ1-1; checking the TCRdb D call of TRBD1 is not possible without DNA. Per the germline V gene, CDR1 is DFQATT and CDR2 is SNEGSKA (reference sequence). CDR3 length: 11 amino acids. CDR3 sequence reads: CSAARGTEAFF.

The chain recombines TRBV7-2 with TRBJ1-5; TCRdb calls TRBD1, which cannot be checked without DNA. The CDR3 is 13 residues long. Germline CDR1 reads SGHTA; CDR2 reads FQGNSA. The CDR3 reads CASSIRGDQPQHF.

The chain carries TRBV24-1 and TRBJ2-3; the TCRdb call, TRBD2, lacks DNA for checking. The CDR3 extends over 15 amino acids. CDR1 and CDR2 from the germline V gene are KGHDR and SFDVKD. The CDR3 region is CATGVQRRSTDTQYF.

The chain recombines TRBV12-5 with TRBJ1-2; TCRdb outputs TRBD1, but without DNA this stays unchecked. The V gene's germline CDR1 is LGHNT and CDR2 FRNRAP. This CDR3 comprises 18 residues. This CDR3 is CASGSYSGTYSGWGGYTF.

This chain links TRBV29-1 with TRBJ2-1; the D call of TRBD1 rests on TCRdb alone, since no DNA is present to check it. The CDR3 covers 17 residues. Per the germline V gene, CDR1 is SQVTM and CDR2 is ANQGSEA. CDR3 residues: CSVSETGAFSSYNEQFF.

This chain joins TRBV2 and TRBJ2-5. Germline-derived CDR1 and CDR2 are SNHLY and FYNNEI. This CDR3 comprises 15 residues. This chain's CDR3 is CASSRFKRGQETQYF. Combining the CDR3 with reference TRBV2 and TRBJ2-5 gives the whole variable domain EPEVTQTPSHQVTQMGQEVILRCVPISNHLYFYWYRQILGQKVEFLVSFYNNEISEKSEIFDDQFSVERPDGSNFTLKIRSTKLEDSAMYFCASSRFKRGQETQYFGPGTRLLVL.

The chain links TRBV5-6 to TRBJ2-7; TCRdb indicates TRBD1, and absent DNA this call remains unverified. Germline assignment: CDR1 SGHDT and CDR2 YYEEEE. The CDR3 extends over 16 amino acids. CDR3 loop: CASSRGLGQMAYEQYF.

V usage is TRBV7-3 and J usage is TRBJ2-2; without DNA, the TCRdb call of TRBD1 cannot be checked. The CDR3 runs to 17 residues. Germline V CDR1 and CDR2: SGHTA, FQGTGA. The CDR3 is CASSFSGDRGLAGELFF.

The gene calls are TRBV6-1 and TRBJ1-1; without DNA, the TCRdb call of TRBD1 cannot be checked. Germline lookup yields CDR1 MNHNS and CDR2 SASEGT. The CDR3 loop spans 17 amino acids. CDR3 sequence: CASNIRGTGGQNTEAFF.

V usage is TRBV5-5 and J usage is TRBJ2-3. Looked up from germline, CDR1 is SGHKS and CDR2 is YYEKEE (reference sequence). The CDR3 is made up of 16 amino acids. The CDR3 region is CASSLRRDAYTDTQYF.

CDR3: CSATGQSDEKLFF. The genes are TRBV20-1 and TRBJ1-4; the D call from TCRdb, TRBD1, cannot be confirmed without DNA. This CDR3 is built from 13 residues. Germline V gene sequence: CDR1 DFQATT, CDR2 SNEGSKA (reference sequence).

The rearrangement uses TRBV7-9 and TRBJ1-4; TCRdb returns TRBD1, unconfirmable since there is no DNA. The length of the CDR3 is 16 residues. Germline CDR1 and CDR2: SEHNR and FQNEAQ (reference sequence). CDR3: CASSFSPGTGSEKLFF. Complete variable domain (other parts from reference TRBV7-9 and TRBJ1-4): DTGVSQNPRHKITKRGQNVTFRCDPISEHNRLYWYRQTLGQGPEFLTYFQNEAQLEKSRLLSDRFSAERPKGSFSTLEIQRTEQGDSAMYLCASSFSPGTGSEKLFFGSGTQLSVL.

The chain recombines TRBV20-1 with TRBJ1-6; the D call of TRBD1 rests on TCRdb alone, since no DNA is present to check it. CDR1 is DFQATT and CDR2 is SNEGSKA in the germline V gene (reference sequence). The CDR3 has 14 residues. The CDR3 reads CSARDRQGGSPLHF.

The chain recombines TRBV7-9 with TRBJ2-7; without DNA, the TCRdb call of TRBD1 cannot be checked. The CDR3 is 12 residues long. CDR1 and CDR2 from the germline V gene are SEHNR and FQNEAQ (reference sequence). The CDR3 is CASGQNSYEQYF.

V is TRBV20-1 and J is TRBJ2-2; lacking DNA, the TRBD2 call made by TCRdb goes unchecked. The length of the CDR3 is 18 residues. CDR1 is DFQATT, CDR2 SNEGSKA, per germline (reference sequence). CDR3 amino acids: CSASPGLAGGPIAGELFF.

The chain has TRBV10-3 and TRBJ2-1; checking the TCRdb D call of TRBD2 is not possible without DNA. The CDR3 extends over 16 amino acids. Germline values: CDR1 ENHRY, CDR2 SYGVKD. CDR3 loop: CAISDIMGLGDDEQFF.

CDR3 amino acids: CSVGDWSEQGSYEQYF. The chain recombines TRBV29-1 with TRBJ2-7; TCRdb's D call of TRBD1 is untestable without DNA. Per the germline V gene, CDR1 is SQVTM and CDR2 is ANQGSEA. This CDR3 region has 16 residues.

V usage is TRBV6-1 and J usage is TRBJ1-2; TCRdb designates TRBD1, a call that cannot be tested without DNA. The CDR3 runs to 12 residues. In germline, CDR1 is MNHNS, CDR2 SASEGT. The CDR3 region is CASRQGEFGYTF.

The chain joins TRBV29-1 to TRBJ2-7. The CDR3 sequence is 15 residues long. Germline CDR1 reads SQVTM; CDR2 reads ANQGSEA. CDR3 region: CSVKGDKGGSYEQYF.

The chain is built from TRBV6-5 and TRBJ2-7; with no DNA, the TCRdb D assignment of TRBD2 cannot be verified. Germline V gene sequence: CDR1 MNHEY, CDR2 SVGAGI. The CDR3 sequence is 18 residues long. The CDR3 sequence is CASSYLPLGLAESYEQYF.

This sequence joins TRBV14 and TRBJ2-3; TCRdb proposes TRBD2, but this gene call is untestable without DNA. The CDR3 extends over 15 amino acids. Looked up from germline, CDR1 is SGHDN and CDR2 is FVKESK. The CDR3 is CASSRLAGITDTQYF.

This rearrangement joins TRBV5-1 to TRBJ2-1; TCRdb's D call, TRBD2, is unchecked because there is no DNA. The CDR3 has 14 residues. Germline V CDR1 and CDR2: SGHRS, YFSETQ. CDR3 in amino acids: CASSFLAGGGEQFF.

This chain uses TRBV6-1 with TRBJ1-1; TCRdb selects TRBD1, and the lack of DNA leaves this call unchecked. Germline CDR1 is MNHNS and CDR2 is SASEGT. The CDR3 covers 16 residues. This chain's CDR3 is CASSRATGQGNTEAFF.